The rows below give T cell receptor beta chains drawn from one sample of a study of technical replicates of blood from a few donors. The table came from immunoSEQ multiplex PCR; TCRdb's copy has only in-frame clones and leaves some out. This sample carries approximately 75,000 clones, nearly 98% of them seen once, and the ten largest clones take almost 0.3%. Specimen: T cells isolated from PBMCs. These receptors were obtained from a human donor in good health. Both conserved end residues are part of each CDR3. Each record gives: clone size, CDR3 length, J gene, D gene, V gene, CDR3 protein, CDR3 DNA. A D gene is named only where the DNA matches it firmly. The listing skips clone size in some rows; elsewhere it reads once, few, many or a size class.

NA	14	TRBJ1-5	TRBD1	TRBV10-3	CATRDRESNQPQHF	TGTGCCACCAGGGACAGGGAAAGCAATCAGCCCCAGCATTTT
NA	16	TRBJ2-3	NA	TRBV9	CASSVGSGTSTDTQYF	TGTGCCAGCAGCGTAGGGAGCGGAACTAGCACAGATACGCAGTATTTT
once	14	TRBJ2-3	NA	TRBV7-2	CASRPAGYIDTQYF	TGTGCCAGCCGGCCGGCCGGGTATATAGATACGCAGTATTTT
NA	15	TRBJ2-7	TRBD2	TRBV7-2	CASSSWGLAVYEQYF	TGTGCCAGCAGCTCCTGGGGACTAGCGGTATACGAGCAGTACTTC
NA	10	TRBJ1-1	NA	TRBV6-1	CASFYGEAFF	TGTGCCAGCTTCTACGGTGAAGCTTTCTTT
NA	15	TRBJ1-2	TRBD1	TRBV27	CASSATWDRDYGYTF	TGTGCCAGCAGTGCTACGTGGGACAGGGACTATGGCTACACCTTC
NA	15	TRBJ2-1	TRBD2	TRBV27	CATQTSASSYNEQFF	TGTGCCACCCAGACTAGCGCGAGCTCCTACAATGAGCAGTTCTTC
NA	16	TRBJ2-3	NA	TRBV7-8	CASSPWAGPRMDTQYF	TGTGCCAGCAGCCCTTGGGCTGGGCCCAGAATGGATACGCAGTATTTT
NA	16	TRBJ2-3	TRBD2	TRBV14	CASSQVGGSNADTQYF	TGTGCCAGCAGCCAAGTAGGCGGGAGTAATGCAGATACGCAGTATTTT
NA	14	TRBJ2-4	TRBD1	TRBV27	CASSPGQGDNIQYF	TGTGCCAGCAGCCCGGGACAGGGGGATAACATTCAGTACTTC
NA	14	TRBJ2-3	TRBD1	TRBV29-1	CSGTDRLGSDTQYF	TGCAGCGGGACGGACAGGTTGGGATCAGATACGCAGTATTTT
NA	12	TRBJ1-5	NA	TRBV2	CASSLRGLGQHF	TGTGCCAGCAGTCTCAGGGGTCTGGGCCAGCATTTT
NA	17	TRBJ2-5	NA	TRBV5-8	CASSLGGQFPSPETQYF	TGTGCCAGCAGCTTGGGGGGCCAGTTTCCCTCCCCGGAGACCCAGTACTTC
NA	13	TRBJ2-1	NA	TRBV6-5	CASGPLRDNEQFF	TGTGCCAGCGGCCCCTTGAGGGACAATGAGCAGTTCTTC
NA	14	TRBJ2-2	NA	TRBV19	CASSQHTGTGELFF	TGTGCCAGTAGTCAACACACAGGGACGGGGGAGCTGTTTTTT
NA	12	TRBJ2-7	NA	TRBV7-2	CASSPQAYEQYF	TGTGCCAGCAGCCCACAGGCCTACGAGCAGTACTTC
NA	13	TRBJ1-4	NA	TRBV5-1	CASSPYQGEKLFF	TGCGCCAGCAGCCCGTACCAGGGTGAAAAACTGTTTTTT
NA	16	TRBJ1-4	TRBD1	TRBV7-2	CASSTRDRGIREKLFF	TGTGCCAGCAGCACCCGGGACAGGGGCATAAGGGAAAAACTGTTTTTT
NA	15	TRBJ2-7	TRBD1	TRBV28	CASSHRDRGRGEQYF	TGTGCCAGCAGTCACCGGGACAGGGGCCGGGGAGAGCAGTACTTC
NA	17	TRBJ2-5	TRBD2	TRBV7-2	CASSLSGGRLYQETQYF	TGTGCCAGCAGCTTATCGGGGGGGCGCCTGTACCAAGAGACCCAGTACTTC
NA	11	TRBJ2-1	NA	TRBV29-1	CSGWSYNEQFF	TGCAGCGGTTGGAGTTACAATGAGCAGTTCTTC
NA	17	TRBJ2-1	TRBD2	TRBV4-1	CASSRGPGGESYNEQFF	TGCGCCAGCAGCCGGGGGCCCGGGGGGGAGTCCTACAATGAGCAGTTCTTC
NA	14	TRBJ1-2	TRBD1	TRBV5-4	CASSRPGQGNGYTF	TGTGCCAGCAGCCGGCCGGGACAGGGGAATGGCTACACCTTC
NA	15	TRBJ1-5	NA	TRBV5-6	CASSLGWGGNQPQHF	TGTGCCAGCAGCTTGGGTTGGGGCGGCAATCAGCCCCAGCATTTT
NA	16	TRBJ2-6	NA	TRBV9	CASTWGEISGANVLTF	TGTGCCAGCACGTGGGGGGAAATCTCTGGGGCCAACGTCCTGACTTTC
NA	15	TRBJ1-1	NA	TRBV5-1	CASSVKQGSETEAFF	TGCGCCAGCAGCGTAAAACAGGGAAGTGAGACTGAAGCTTTCTTT
NA	15	TRBJ2-6	NA	TRBV28	CASSPGVPGANVLTF	TGTGCCAGCAGTCCAGGGGTCCCAGGGGCCAACGTCCTGACTTTC
NA	15	TRBJ1-4	TRBD1	TRBV30	CAWKEDRAPNEKLFF	TGTGCCTGGAAGGAGGACAGGGCCCCTAATGAAAAACTGTTTTTT
NA	16	TRBJ2-3	TRBD2	TRBV19	CASSRLAGVGADTQYF	TGTGCCAGTAGTAGACTAGCGGGAGTGGGGGCAGATACGCAGTATTTT
once	13	TRBJ1-2	NA	TRBV14	CASSQAGNYGYTF	TGTGCCAGCAGCCAGGCAGGGAACTATGGCTACACCTTC
NA	12	TRBJ2-7	TRBD1	TRBV10-3	CAISEDRGQQYF	TGTGCCATCAGTGAGGACAGGGGACAGCAGTACTTC
NA	15	TRBJ2-6	NA	TRBV27	CASSSSGSGANVLTF	TGTGCCAGCAGTTCCTCAGGCTCTGGGGCCAACGTCCTGACTTTC
NA	17	TRBJ2-3	NA	TRBV5-1	CASSLGRASVRTDTQYF	TGCGCCAGCAGCTTGGGACGGGCTAGCGTACGCACAGATACGCAGTATTTT
NA	16	TRBJ2-7	NA	TRBV6-5	CASSYSGAGADYEQYF	TGTGCCAGCAGTTACTCTGGGGCAGGGGCCGACTACGAGCAGTACTTC
NA	14	TRBJ2-1	TRBD2	TRBV9	CASSALGLEDEQFF	TGTGCCAGCAGCGCCCTCGGACTAGAGGATGAGCAGTTCTTC
NA	14	TRBJ2-1	NA	TRBV11-2	CASSLGGADNEQFF	TGTGCCAGCAGCTTAGGCGGAGCTGACAATGAGCAGTTCTTC
NA	14	TRBJ2-7	NA	TRBV5-1	CASTLPDKIHEQYF	TGCGCCAGCACCCTCCCGGACAAGATCCACGAGCAGTACTTC
NA	17	TRBJ2-7	TRBD2	TRBV10-3	CAISESNYPGGSYEQYF	TGTGCCATCAGTGAGTCGAATTATCCGGGGGGCTCCTACGAGCAGTACTTC
NA	12	TRBJ1-2	NA	TRBV6-5	CASRRQHGGYTF	TGTGCCAGCAGGCGCCAGCACGGGGGCTACACCTTC
NA	13	TRBJ1-1	NA	TRBV5-1	CASSLERGDEAFF	TGCGCCAGCAGCTTGGAAAGGGGTGATGAAGCTTTCTTT
NA	15	TRBJ2-2	NA	TRBV7-2	CASSLAPVNTGELFF	TGTGCCAGCAGCTTAGCCCCAGTGAACACCGGGGAGCTGTTTTTT
NA	14	TRBJ1-1	TRBD1	TRBV11-2	CASSLNSVDRGPFF	TGTGCCAGCAGCTTAAACTCGGTCGACAGGGGGCCTTTCTTT
NA	12	TRBJ1-4	NA	TRBV18	CASSRAVEKLFF	TGTGCCAGCTCCCGCGCTGTTGAAAAACTGTTTTTT
NA	15	TRBJ2-7	TRBD1	TRBV19	CASSMRTGVTYEQYF	TGTGCCAGTAGTATGAGGACAGGGGTAACCTACGAGCAGTACTTC
NA	13	TRBJ1-5	NA	TRBV28	CASRPGGNQPQHF	TGTGCCAGCAGACCCGGGGGAAATCAGCCCCAGCATTTT
NA	13	TRBJ1-1	NA	TRBV6-1	CASSGRENTEAFF	TGTGCCAGCAGTGGACGGGAGAACACTGAAGCTTTCTTT
NA	11	TRBJ1-2	NA	TRBV20-1	CSARPGEGYTF	TGCAGTGCTAGACCTGGAGAGGGCTACACCTTC
NA	14	TRBJ1-3	NA	TRBV7-8	CASATGTSGNTIYF	TGTGCCAGCGCAACAGGGACCTCTGGAAACACCATATATTTT
NA	17	TRBJ2-6	TRBD1	TRBV7-9	CASSSNRGRAGANVLTF	TGTGCCAGCAGCTCGAACAGGGGGCGCGCTGGGGCCAACGTCCTGACTTTC
NA	12	TRBJ1-1	NA	TRBV30	CAWIRVNTEAFF	TGTGCCTGGATCAGGGTGAACACTGAAGCTTTCTTT
NA	12	TRBJ2-3	TRBD1	TRBV29-1	CSVGTGGDTQYF	TGCAGCGTTGGGACAGGTGGAGATACGCAGTATTTT
NA	11	TRBJ2-3	NA	TRBV20-1	CSARRGDTQYF	TGCAGTGCTCGTAGGGGTGATACGCAGTATTTT
NA	13	TRBJ2-1	TRBD2	TRBV13	CASSQLAEGEQFF	TGTGCCAGCAGCCAACTAGCGGAGGGGGAGCAGTTCTTC
once	13	TRBJ2-5	NA	TRBV7-2	CASSLAGGETQYF	TGTGCCAGCAGCTTAGCGGGAGGTGAGACCCAGTACTTC
NA	14	TRBJ1-1	NA	TRBV19	CASSLQGTNTEAFF	TGTGCCAGTAGCCTACAGGGCACGAACACTGAAGCTTTCTTT
NA	13	TRBJ2-5	TRBD2	TRBV30	CAWLSGTKETQYF	TGTGCCTGGTTAAGCGGGACTAAGGAGACCCAGTACTTC
NA	15	TRBJ1-4	NA	TRBV21-1	CASSTFGQGDEKLFF	TGTGCCAGCAGCACCTTCGGACAGGGTGATGAAAAACTGTTTTTT
NA	14	TRBJ1-4	NA	TRBV4-1	CASSQDPGDEKLFF	TGCGCCAGCAGCCAAGATCCAGGGGATGAAAAACTGTTTTTT